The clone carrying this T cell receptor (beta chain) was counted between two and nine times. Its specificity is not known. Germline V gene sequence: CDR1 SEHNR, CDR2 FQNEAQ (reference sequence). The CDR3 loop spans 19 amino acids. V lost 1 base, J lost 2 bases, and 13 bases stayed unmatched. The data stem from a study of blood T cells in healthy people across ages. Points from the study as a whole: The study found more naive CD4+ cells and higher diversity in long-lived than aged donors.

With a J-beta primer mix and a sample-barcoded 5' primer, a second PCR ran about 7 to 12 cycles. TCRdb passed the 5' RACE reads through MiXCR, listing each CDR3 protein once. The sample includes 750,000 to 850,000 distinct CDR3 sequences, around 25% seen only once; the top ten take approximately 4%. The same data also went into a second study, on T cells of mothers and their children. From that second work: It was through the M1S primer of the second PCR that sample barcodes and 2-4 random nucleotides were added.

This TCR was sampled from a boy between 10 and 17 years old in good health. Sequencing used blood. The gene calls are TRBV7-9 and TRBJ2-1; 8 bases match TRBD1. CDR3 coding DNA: TGTGCCAGCAGCTTAGTTTTTCAGGCAGGGGGCGTCCCCTACAATGAGCAGTTCTTC. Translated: CASSLVFQAGGVPYNEQFF.